The rows below give T cell receptor beta chains drawn from one sample of a study of sequential checkpoint blockade in melanoma. Some clones are missing from TCRdb's copy, which holds only in-frame ones; the method was immunoSEQ multiplex PCR. Here the sample spans 3,000 to 4,500 clones, 17% being singletons. The sample consisted of tumor tissue (inferred from file names), taken from a patient given nivolumab and ipilimumab in sequence. The receptors stem from a human donor with melanoma. Each CDR3 is given with its conserved first and last residue. A D gene is named only where the DNA matches it firmly. Clone size is not always given. Where it is, it says once, few, many or a class for expanded clones.

>NA|TRBJ2-7|TRBV19|NA
TGTGCCAGTAGTATAGAGCCGACTCGGGGAACCCAGTACTTC
CASSIEPTRGTQYF
>few|TRBJ2-7|TRBV9|TRBD1
TGTGCCAGCAACGAGGGGGCGGCTTACTCCTACGAGCAGTACTTC
CASNEGAAYSYEQYF
>NA|TRBJ1-1|TRBV29-1|NA
TGCAGCGTTGGGGTAGGCAAAGGAAACGCGAACACTGAAGCTTTCTTT
CSVGVGKGNANTEAFF
>many|TRBJ2-7|TRBV11-3|TRBD2
TGTGCCAGCAGCTTCGGCGGGAGGTATGGCGAGCAGTACTTC
CASSFGGRYGEQYF
>few|TRBJ1-5|TRBV28|TRBD1
TGTGCCAGCAGTTTATGGACAGGGTCTAGCAATCAGCCCCAGCATTTT
CASSLWTGSSNQPQHF
>medium-sized|TRBJ2-7|TRBV6-8|NA
TGTGCCAGTCGGGAACAGGGAGGATACGAGCAGTACTTC
CASREQGGYEQYF
>NA|TRBJ2-7|TRBV19|NA
TGTGCCAGTAGTATGTCCCGGGGGCAGCCCTACGAGCAGTACTTC
CASSMSRGQPYEQYF
>NA|TRBJ1-5|TRBV19|NA
TGTGCCAGTACCACAGCAAATAGCAATCAGCCCCAGCATTTT
CASTTANSNQPQHF
>few|TRBJ2-7|TRBV28|TRBD2
TGTGCCAGCAGTTTTTCACTAGCGGGCCTCTCCTACGAGCAGTACTTC
CASSFSLAGLSYEQYF
>medium-sized|TRBJ2-7|TRBV6-8|NA
TGTGCCAGCCTTGCAGGGGATCACGAGCAGTACTTC
CASLAGDHEQYF
>NA|TRBJ2-1|TRBV14|NA
TGTGCCAGCAGCCGGGTGACGGGCGCCTACAGCTCCTACAATGAGCAGTTCTTC
CASSRVTGAYSSYNEQFF
>medium-sized|TRBJ2-5|TRBV6-8|NA
TGTGCCAGCAGTACCCAACCGGGACTCCCAAAAGAGACCCAGTACTTC
CASSTQPGLPKETQYF
>NA|TRBJ2-7|TRBV28|NA
TGTGCCAGCAGTTGGGACCTAACCTACGAGCAGTACTTC
CASSWDLTYEQYF
>many|TRBJ2-7|TRBV11-3|NA
TGTGCCAGCAGCTCGCCTTCTGGGTTGGGCAGGGCGTACGAGCAGTACTTC
CASSSPSGLGRAYEQYF
>many|TRBJ2-7|TRBV11-3|NA
TGTGCCAGCAGCTTAGGACAGAACCCCATCTACGAGCAGTACTTC
CASSLGQNPIYEQYF
>medium-sized|TRBJ2-5|TRBV11-3|NA
TGTGCCAGCAGCCCTCCCGGACAGTACAAAGAGACCCAGTACTTC
CASSPPGQYKETQYF
>medium-sized|TRBJ1-2|TRBV11-3|NA
TGTGCCAGCAGCCCTGTCGGCCTTAACTATGGCTACACCTTC
CASSPVGLNYGYTF
>once|TRBJ2-4|TRBV29-1|NA
TGCAGCGTTCTAAAACAGGGTTTGGCCAAAAACATTCAGTACTTC
CSVLKQGLAKNIQYF
>NA|TRBJ1-2|TRBV15|NA
TGTGCCACCAGCAGAGAAGCTACCGGCTATGGCTACACCTTC
CATSREATGYGYTF
>few|TRBJ2-1|TRBV28|TRBD2
TGTGCCAGCAGTTCCCTGTCGTCTAGCGGGAGGACTAATGAGCAGTTCTTC
CASSSLSSSGRTNEQFF
>medium-sized|TRBJ1-1|TRBV6-8|NA
TGTGCCAGCAGTTACTCGATTGGAAGGGAAGCTTTCTTT
CASSYSIGREAFF
>many|TRBJ2-5|TRBV11-3|TRBD2
TGTGCCAGCAGCCCCACTTACGGGACTAGCGGCGGAAAGACCCAGTACTTC
CASSPTYGTSGGKTQYF
>NA|TRBJ1-4|TRBV30|NA
TGTGCCTCATTAAACGGAGTGGCGGAAGGCGAAAAACTGTTTTTT
CASLNGVAEGEKLFF
>NA|TRBJ2-1|TRBV6-8|NA
TGTGCCAGCAGTTCTATGGGGTCTCGTTCCTACAATGAGCAGTTCTTC
CASSSMGSRSYNEQFF
>few|TRBJ2-3|TRBV18|TRBD2
TGTGCCAGCTCACCACGACGGCCCGCTAGCGGGAGTCTCACAGATACGCAGTATTTT
CASSPRRPASGSLTDTQYF
>few|TRBJ2-7|TRBV11-3|NA
TGTGCCAGCAGCCCCGGGACGGTGTCCTACGAGCAGTACTTC
CASSPGTVSYEQYF
>many|TRBJ2-3|TRBV11-3|NA
TGTGCCAGCAGCTTGGCCACAGGGTCCACAGATACGCAGTATTTT
CASSLATGSTDTQYF
>few|TRBJ2-3|TRBV11-3|NA
TGTGCCAGCAGCCCCGGGGCCCCTTGGGGCACAGATACGCAGTATTTT
CASSPGAPWGTDTQYF
>NA|TRBJ2-7|TRBV6-8|NA
TGTGCCAGCAGTTACCCCAGGGTCCGGGGCGACGAGCAGTACTTC
CASSYPRVRGDEQYF
>NA|TRBJ2-3|TRBV19|TRBD2
TGTGCCAGTAGTATAGACTCGGCTAGCGGTGCATCTAGCACAGATACGCAGTATTTT
CASSIDSASGASSTDTQYF
>NA|TRBJ2-6|TRBV11-3|NA
TGTGCCAGCAGCTTTGACGGGACTGGGGCCAACGTCCTGACTTTC
CASSFDGTGANVLTF
>many|TRBJ2-3|TRBV11-3|NA
TGTGCCAGCAGCTCCCTGGTAGGAGGAGATACGCAGTATTTT
CASSSLVGGDTQYF
>few|TRBJ1-2|TRBV12-5|NA
TGTGCCAGCGCGGATGACTATGGCTACACCTTC
CASADDYGYTF
>few|TRBJ2-1|TRBV9|NA
TGTGCCAGCAGCGTAGGTAACTACAATGAGCAGTTCTTC
CASSVGNYNEQFF
>few|TRBJ1-4|TRBV6-8|NA
TGTGCCAGCAGTTACTCCGTCGGAGGGAATGAAAAACTGTTTTTT
CASSYSVGGNEKLFF
>large|TRBJ1-2|TRBV6-8|TRBD1
TGTGCCAGCAAGACAGGGGAGACGGGGGGCTACACCTTC
CASKTGETGGYTF
>once|TRBJ2-7|TRBV18|NA
TGTGCCAGCTCACCACTATCGGGGTCTATCGGGGAGCAGTACTTC
CASSPLSGSIGEQYF
>few|TRBJ1-5|TRBV28|NA
TGTGCCAGCAGTCTCCATAAGACAGGAGCAGGGAATCAGCCCCAGCATTTT
CASSLHKTGAGNQPQHF
>NA|TRBJ2-6|TRBV29-1|NA
TGCAGCGTTGCTCCAACTGGGGCCAACGTCCTGACTTTC
CSVAPTGANVLTF
>medium-sized|TRBJ1-1|TRBV11-3|TRBD1
TGTGCCAGCAGCTCGTATGGGACAGGACGAATGAACACTGAAGCTTTCTTT
CASSSYGTGRMNTEAFF
>many|TRBJ2-2|TRBV9|TRBD2
TGTGCCAGCAGCCTCAGCGGGACTAACACCGGGGAGCTGTTTTTT
CASSLSGTNTGELFF
>few|TRBJ1-5|TRBV19|TRBD1
TGTGCCAGTAGTAGGACAGGGGGTCAGCCCCAGCATTTT
CASSRTGGQPQHF
>few|TRBJ2-3|TRBV6-8|TRBD2
TGTGCCAGCAGTCCGCGGACTAGCGGGGCCGCAGATACGCAGTATTTT
CASSPRTSGAADTQYF
>many|TRBJ2-2|TRBV7-2|NA
TGTGCCAGCAGCTATACTGACACCGGGGAGCTGTTTTTT
CASSYTDTGELFF
>many|TRBJ1-2|TRBV11-3|TRBD1
TGTGCCAGCAGCTTAACGACAGGGCATCCCGGCTACACCTTC
CASSLTTGHPGYTF
>many|TRBJ1-2|TRBV11-3|NA
TGTGCCAGCAGCTTAACAGGGTTAGGGGGCTATGGCTACACCTTC
CASSLTGLGGYGYTF
>NA|TRBJ2-3|TRBV18|TRBD2
TGTGCCAGCTCACGGGGCGAGGGGACTAGGAAAACAGATACGCAGTATTTT
CASSRGEGTRKTDTQYF
>NA|TRBJ1-2|TRBV6-8|NA
TGTGCCAGCAGTTCTCACGGGTACGTCGGCTACACCTTC
CASSSHGYVGYTF
>NA|TRBJ1-5|TRBV19|NA
TGTGCCAGTAATAGGGGCACTCAGCCCCAGCATTTT
CASNRGTQPQHF
>NA|TRBJ2-3|TRBV19|TRBD1
TGTGCCGGGGGGACAGGGGGCACAGATACGCAGTATTTT
CAGGTGGTDTQYF
>many|TRBJ1-5|TRBV11-3|TRBD1
TGTGCCAGCAGCTTAGGGACAGGGGCCGTTCAGCCCCAGCATTTT
CASSLGTGAVQPQHF
>NA|TRBJ2-1|TRBV19|TRBD2
TGTGCCAGTAGTATCCCACTACTAGCGGGAGGGCGAGAGCAGTTCTTC
CASSIPLLAGGREQFF
>few|TRBJ2-7|TRBV4-1|TRBD2
TGCGCCAGCAGCCAAGAGCTCCCGGGACTAGGTATCTACGAGCAGTACTTC
CASSQELPGLGIYEQYF
>NA|TRBJ2-6|TRBV30|NA
TGTGCCGTGGGATCTGGGGCCAACGTCCTGACTTTC
CAVGSGANVLTF
>NA|TRBJ2-7|TRBV29-1|TRBD1
TGCAGCCCACAGGGACAGGGATCCTACGAGCAGTACTTC
CSPQGQGSYEQYF
>NA|TRBJ1-2|TRBV19|TRBD1
TGTGCCAGTATCCCACGTCCGGGACAGGGGCCTCTCGACTATGGCTACACCTTC
CASIPRPGQGPLDYGYTF
>many|TRBJ1-2|TRBV11-3|TRBD1
TGTGCCAGCAGCTTAGAGGACAGGGACAATGGCTACACCTTC
CASSLEDRDNGYTF
>many|TRBJ1-3|TRBV11-3|NA
TGTGCCAGCAGCTTGGCTTTAACGGGCTCTGGAAACACCATATATTTT
CASSLALTGSGNTIYF
>NA|TRBJ2-7|TRBV10-2|TRBD1
TGCGCCACCGGACAGGGGAGCTCCTACGAGCAGTACTTC
CATGQGSSYEQYF
>few|TRBJ1-2|TRBV28|NA
TGTGCCAGCAGTTTATCGGACTTCTATGGCTACACCTTC
CASSLSDFYGYTF